Listed here are 26 T cell receptor beta chains from one sample, sequenced in a study of spatial heterogeneity in lung cancer. Using its own MiXCR run on the 5' RACE reads, TCRdb lists one record per CDR3 protein. The sample consists of approximately 94,000 distinct CDR3 sequences, about 4.6% of them appearing once. Indicated time point: sample taken at primary tumor resection. Overall study findings and caveats: Tumoral mutation counts were tracked by counts of expanded intratumoral alpha and beta TCRs.

These TCRs' antigens remain unknown. Sequenced material: lung tumor tissue, taken at surgery. The receptors stem from a male donor with early-stage non-small cell lung cancer.

This clonotype was seen ten or more times. This chain links TRBV7-7 with TRBJ2-5; no definite D call. CDR1 is SSHAT and CDR2 is FNYEAQ in the germline V gene (reference sequence). The CDR3 totals 15 residues. Trimming took off 1 base at V and 0 bases at J, with 9 bases between the two ends. The CDR3 sequence is CASSLGLSHQETQYF. CDR3 DNA sequence: TGTGCCAGCAGCTTAGGACTCAGCCACCAAGAGACCCAGTACTTC.

This clonotype occurred many times. The rearrangement joins TRBV5-4 to TRBJ2-6; TRBD1 aligns across 8 bases. Germline V CDR1 and CDR2: SGHNT, YYREEE (reference sequence). V was pared by 4 bases and J by 2 bases, with 2 bases of the junction left unmatched. The CDR3 consists of 15 residues. The CDR3 loop is CASSPQGAGANVLTF. CDR3 nucleotide sequence: TGTGCCAGCAGCCCACAGGGGGCTGGGGCCAACGTCCTGACTTTC.

The V call is TRBV5-1, the J call TRBJ2-1; 8 nucleotides match TRBD2. Germline V gene sequence: CDR1 SGHRS, CDR2 YFSETQ. The CDR3 has 18 amino acids. V lost 4 bases and J lost 4; bases outside the gene matches: 16. The CDR3, as DNA: TGCGCCAGCAGCCCTTCAGTGCCAGGGACTAGTCTGTACAATGAGCAGTTCTTC. Translation: CASSPSVPGTSLYNEQFF.

This clonotype was seen many times. The chain couples TRBV28 to TRBJ2-1; 10 bases align to TRBD2. Trimming took 3 bases from V and 9 from J; bases not matched to a gene: 2. The CDR3 consists of 13 residues. Germline V gene lookup returns CDR1 MDHEN and CDR2 SYDVKM. The CDR3 region is CASSFLAGVEQFF. The CDR3 DNA reads TGTGCCAGCAGTTTCCTAGCGGGAGTTGAGCAGTTCTTC. Combining the CDR3 with reference TRBV28 and TRBJ2-1 gives the whole variable domain DVKVTQSSRYLVKRTGEKVFLECVQDMDHENMFWYRQDPGLGLRLIYFSYDVKMKEKGDIPEGYSVSREKKERFSLILESASTNQTSMYLCASSFLAGVEQFFGPGTRLTVL.

This clonotype has a single count. The CDR3 nucleotides read TGCAGTGCACCTCAAGAGACAGGGGAGGGGACTGAAGCTTTCTTT. Protein: CSAPQETGEGTEAFF. This chain uses TRBV20-1 with TRBJ1-1; 8 bases are shared with TRBD1. Germline V lookup: CDR1 DFQATT, CDR2 SNEGSKA (reference sequence). This CDR3 has 15 amino acids. J was trimmed by 5 bases and V by 6 bases; bases with no gene match: 14.

Here the CDR3 DNA reads TGCGCCAGCAGCTTGGCGACAGGGATTAACACTGAAGCTTTCTTT. It specifies CASSLATGINTEAFF. This chain joins TRBV5-1 and TRBJ1-1; 7 bases agree with TRBD1. Germline CDR1 is SGHRS and CDR2 is YFSETQ. The CDR3 contains 15 residues. V dropped 0 bases and J dropped 2; count of bases not matched to a gene: 4.

J is TRBJ1-1 and V is TRBV20-1, with a tentative D call TRBD1 (5 bases). Germline V gene sequence: CDR1 DFQATT, CDR2 SNEGSKA (reference sequence). V was shortened by 1 base and J by 12 bases, with 12 bases between the two germline ends. CDR3 size: 11 residues. CDR3 DNA sequence: TGCAGTGCTAGAGGCAGGGTAGGATCTTTCTTT. As protein: CSARGRVGSFF.

This sequence joins TRBV5-6 and TRBJ2-5; D gene uncertain. Germline CDR1 SGHDT, CDR2 YYEEEE. The V end lost 4 bases, the J end lost 5 bases, and 9 bases lay between the germline ends. The CDR3 covers 12 residues. This chain's CDR3 is CASSRTWETQYF. The CDR3 bases are TGTGCCAGCAGCCGGACGTGGGAGACCCAGTACTTC.

This clonotype occurred many times. The J gene is TRBJ1-1, the V gene TRBV7-9, with 8 bases identical to TRBD1. V lost 5 bases, J lost 10 bases, and 12 bases stayed unmatched. The CDR3 loop spans 14 amino acids. The V gene's germline CDR1 is SEHNR and CDR2 FQNEAQ (reference sequence). The CDR3 sequence: CASSRGQEHWGAFF. Written as DNA, the CDR3 is TGTGCCAGCAGCCGGGGACAGGAGCATTGGGGAGCTTTCTTT. The variable domain in full, with the rest retrieved from reference TRBV7-9 and TRBJ1-1, is DTGVSQNPRHKITKRGQNVTFRCDPISEHNRLYWYRQTLGQGPEFLTYFQNEAQLEKSRLLSDRFSAERPKGSFSTLEIQRTEQGDSAMYLCASSRGQEHWGAFFGQGTRLTVV.

This clonotype has ten or more counts. V gene TRBV28 combines with J gene TRBJ2-7; D gene uncertain. The V gene's germline CDR1 is MDHEN and CDR2 SYDVKM. The CDR3 spans 13 residues. With 6 bases removed from V and 2 bases from J, the gap between germline ends came to 11 bases. Here the CDR3 DNA reads TGTGCCAGCAGAGCTCCTGCGGCCTACGAGCAGTACTTC. Protein sequence: CASRAPAAYEQYF.

There are many counts of this clonotype. The chain has TRBV20-1 and TRBJ2-7, with a weak D call TRBD1 (5 bases). The length of the CDR3 is 13 residues. V was clipped by 0 bases and J by 4 bases, with 10 bases between them. Germline-derived CDR1 and CDR2 are DFQATT and SNEGSKA (reference sequence). This CDR3 is CSARDRRVYEQYF. The CDR3 DNA sequence: TGCAGTGCTAGAGATCGCAGGGTTTACGAGCAGTACTTC.

In this sample, this clonotype turned up many times. Here the CDR3 reads CASSPFPQAGTGELFF. In DNA form, the CDR3 reads TGTGCCAGCAGCCCGTTTCCCCAGGCCGGCACCGGGGAGCTGTTTTTT. The chain links TRBV28 to TRBJ2-2; unclear D gene. Per the germline V gene, CDR1 is MDHEN and CDR2 is SYDVKM. The CDR3 sequence is 16 residues long. V was cut by 6 bases and J by 4 bases, with 18 bases left in between.

This clonotype was observed a handful of times. The rearrangement links TRBV28 to TRBJ2-7, with 8 bases aligning to TRBD1. This CDR3 spans 15 amino acids. Germline V gene sequence: CDR1 MDHEN, CDR2 SYDVKM. With V trimmed by 3 bases and J by 5 bases, 9 bases remained unmatched. This CDR3 is CASSFLQGASHEQYF. The DNA for the CDR3 is TGTGCCAGCAGTTTTTTGCAGGGGGCCTCGCACGAGCAGTACTTC.

Many counts were recorded for this clonotype. The V gene is TRBV6-5, the J gene TRBJ2-3; no definite D call. The V end was cut by 7 bases, the J end by 0 bases, with 11 bases between. The CDR3 length is 14 residues. Germline V CDR1 and CDR2: MNHEY, SVGAGI. The CDR3 here is CASTVSDSTDTQYF. The CDR3 DNA follows: TGTGCCAGCACCGTCTCGGACAGCACAGATACGCAGTATTTT.

This clonotype has a count of ten or more. The chain carries TRBV28 and TRBJ2-7; 13 bases agree with TRBD2. Germline CDR1 MDHEN, CDR2 SYDVKM. This CDR3 has 15 residues. V was pared by 6 bases and J by 1 base, with 3 bases of the junction left unmatched. CDR3 amino acids: CASRRTSGSSYEQYF. Here the CDR3 DNA reads TGTGCCAGCAGACGGACTAGCGGGAGTTCCTACGAGCAGTACTTC.

This clonotype occurred many times. The chain uses TRBV20-1 and TRBJ2-1; D gene uncertain. This CDR3 region has 12 residues. Germline lookup yields CDR1 DFQATT and CDR2 SNEGSKA (reference sequence). Trimming removed 8 bases from V and 9 bases from J, with 17 bases in between. The CDR3 here is CSPKLRSFEQFF. In nucleotides, the CDR3 is TGCAGTCCCAAGTTACGCTCGTTTGAGCAGTTCTTC.

This clonotype was picked up many times. The J gene is TRBJ2-5, the V gene TRBV7-9; tentatively, D is TRBD2 (6 bases). Trimming stripped 0 bases from V and 1 base from J, with 9 bases between. Germline V gene lookup returns CDR1 SEHNR and CDR2 FQNEAQ (reference sequence). This CDR3 is 15 amino acids long. CDR3 amino acids: CASSLAASAQETQYF. The CDR3 coding sequence is TGTGCCAGCAGCTTAGCCGCTAGCGCCCAAGAGACCCAGTACTTC.

This clonotype came up a few times. The CDR3 DNA is TGTGCCAGCAGTTACGGTGGGGTGAATCAGCCCCAGCATTTT. It specifies CASSYGGVNQPQHF. J is TRBJ1-5 and V is TRBV6-5; no firm D call. CDR1 and CDR2 (germline): MNHEY, SVGAGI. The ends were cut back, 2 bases at V and 4 bases at J, with 9 bases in the middle. This CDR3 is 14 amino acids long.

This clonotype was seen ten or more times. The chain couples TRBV12-3 or TRBV12-4 to TRBJ1-4; 7 bases fit TRBD1. The CDR3 has 16 residues. With 5 bases clipped from V and 0 bases from J, the junction kept 6 bases outside the gene matches. The DNA for the CDR3 is TGTGCCAGCAGTAGTCCCGGGACAGCAACTAATGAAAAACTGTTTTTT. It is translated as CASSSPGTATNEKLFF.

The sample holds many counts of this clonotype. The V and J genes are TRBV4-1 and TRBJ2-5; D is unclear. CDR1 MGHRA and CDR2 YSYEKL come from the germline V gene. Trimming took off 2 bases at V and 0 bases at J, with 13 bases between the two ends. This CDR3 is built from 16 residues. The CDR3 reads CASSQLSILYQETQYF. The CDR3 DNA reads TGCGCCAGCAGCCAACTGTCAATTCTGTACCAAGAGACCCAGTACTTC.

This clonotype was detected ten times or more. DNA of the CDR3: TGTGCCAGCAGTTCTAGGGGGTACGAGCAGTACTTC. Its protein product is CASSSRGYEQYF. The chain carries TRBV27 and TRBJ2-7; a weak D match, TRBD1 (6 bases). V lost 4 bases and J lost 4, with 8 bases in between. Germline V gene sequence: CDR1 MNHEY, CDR2 SMNVEV (reference sequence). The CDR3 consists of 12 residues.

The sample holds many counts of this clonotype. This CDR3 is CASRGQGDLNEQFF. The CDR3 DNA reads as TGTGCCAGCAGAGGACAGGGGGATCTCAATGAGCAGTTCTTC. This chain joins TRBV28 and TRBJ2-1; 10 nucleotides line up with TRBD1. Germline CDR1 is MDHEN and CDR2 is SYDVKM. V was clipped by 6 bases and J by 6 bases; unmatched bases: 5. The CDR3 spans 14 residues.

This clonotype was observed many times. V usage is TRBV20-1 and J usage is TRBJ2-3; 7 bases fit TRBD2. Losses at the gene ends were 6 bases for V and 2 bases for J; bases not matched to a gene: 11. Germline values: CDR1 DFQATT, CDR2 SNEGSKA (reference sequence). The CDR3 consists of 15 residues. CDR3 bases: TGCAGTGCCAGCTCGGGGCTAGCGGACACAGATACGCAGTATTTT. This encodes CSASSGLADTDTQYF.

This clonotype was seen ten or more times. This chain links TRBV6-1 with TRBJ2-1; 8 nucleotides match TRBD2. Trimming took 2 bases from V and 7 from J; bases not matched to a gene: 10. Germline CDR1 reads MNHNS; CDR2 reads SASEGT. The CDR3 contains 16 residues. For the CDR3, the DNA is TGTGCCAGCAGTGAATTGGCTAGCGGGCTAAGGAATGAGCAGTTCTTC. Residues: CASSELASGLRNEQFF.

This clonotype was picked up many times. The rearrangement links TRBV18 to TRBJ1-4; D is possibly TRBD1 (5 bases). CDR1 KGHSH and CDR2 LQKENI come from the germline V gene. This CDR3 is 16 amino acids long. Trimming removed 4 bases at V and 3 bases at J, with 15 bases between. CDR3 DNA: TGTGCCAGCTCACACAAAGACGGGGGGTCTAATGAAAAACTGTTTTTT. It translates to CASSHKDGGSNEKLFF.

This clonotype has a count of ten or more. This chain links TRBV20-1 with TRBJ1-1, with D possibly matching TRBD1 (6 bases). Deletions cut 7 bases from V and 0 bases from J, with 15 bases between. The CDR3 has 14 amino acids. Germline lookup yields CDR1 DFQATT and CDR2 SNEGSKA (reference sequence). The DNA for the CDR3 is TGCAGTGTTACTGGCAGGGGCCTGAACACTGAAGCTTTCTTT. This gives the protein CSVTGRGLNTEAFF.